The 11 T cell receptor beta chains listed next were all sequenced from one sample in a study of T cell responses to AZD1222 COVID-19 vaccine. Some clones are missing from TCRdb's copy, which holds only in-frame ones; the method was immunoSEQ multiplex PCR. The sample holds some 92,000 clones, roughly nine tenths seen once. The starting material was peripheral blood, obtained on day 0 of AZD1222 vaccination. The source is an adult in good health.

The gene calls are TRBV10-2 and TRBJ1-1; D is perhaps TRBD1 (6 bases). Trimming shortened V by 7 bases and J by 4 bases, and 16 bases separated the two germline ends. The CDR3 covers 14 residues. Germline loops: CDR1 WSHSY, CDR2 SAAADI. Here the CDR3 DNA reads TGCGCCAGCAACATATTGCTGACAGGCACTGAAGCTTTCTTT. This codes for CASNILLTGTEAFF.

The CDR3 sequence is CASSRDQYGYTF. In nucleotides, the CDR3 is TGTGCCAGCAGCCGAGATCAGTATGGCTACACCTTC. The chain combines TRBV7-9 with TRBJ1-2; D uncertain. This CDR3 has 12 amino acids. Germline assignment: CDR1 SEHNR and CDR2 FQNEAQ (reference sequence). Trimming stripped 5 bases from V and 5 bases from J, with 9 bases between.

The table lists this clone with a count of one. The V call is TRBV7-9, the J call TRBJ2-1; D is unclear. Germline loops: CDR1 SEHNR, CDR2 FQNEAQ (reference sequence). The CDR3 totals 15 residues. Trimming cost V 6 bases and J 3 bases, with 15 bases left between them. CDR3 loop: CASSSLGSDYNEQFF. In DNA form, the CDR3 reads TGTGCCAGCAGTTCCCTCGGGTCTGACTACAATGAGCAGTTCTTC.

V usage is TRBV18 and J usage is TRBJ2-2; 9 nucleotides align to TRBD1. This CDR3 has 14 residues. V trimming: 8 bases; J trimming: 8 bases; junction bases outside the gene matches: 9. Germline CDR1 is KGHSH and CDR2 is LQKENI. The CDR3 DNA sequence: TGTGCCAGCCCCAGGACAGGGGAAGTAGGGGAGCTGTTTTTT. Translating gives CASPRTGEVGELFF. The full variable domain, with the rest looked up from reference TRBV18 and TRBJ2-2, is NAGVMQNPRHLVRRRGQEARLRCSPMKGHSHVYWYRQLPEEGLKFMVYLQKENIIDESGMPKERFSAEFPKEGPSILRIQQVVRGDSAAYFCASPRTGEVGELFFGEGSRLTVL.

Within the sample, this clone is medium-sized. J is TRBJ1-2 and V is TRBV18, with TRBD1 matching 9 bases. J gave up 7 bases and V 5 bases, and 11 bases lay outside the gene matches. CDR1 is KGHSH, CDR2 LQKENI, per germline. The CDR3 extends over 15 amino acids. The CDR3, as DNA: TGTGCCAGCTCAGACAAACAGGGGGCGGAGATTGGCTACACCTTC. This gives the protein CASSDKQGAEIGYTF.

This chain joins TRBV6-5 and TRBJ2-7; no definite D call. Per germline, CDR1 MNHEY and CDR2 SVGAGI. The V and J ends lost 0 bases and 2 bases respectively, with 8 bases between them. This CDR3 comprises 14 residues. CDR3 bases: TGTGCCAGCAGTTACTCGACACGAACCTACGAGCAGTACTTC. The encoded protein is CASSYSTRTYEQYF.

This clone was detected only a few times. The chain has TRBV5-1 and TRBJ1-5; D is unclear. This CDR3 spans 14 amino acids. Per germline, CDR1 SGHRS and CDR2 YFSETQ. V was shortened by 6 bases and J by 5 bases, with 15 bases between the two germline ends. Written as DNA, the CDR3 is TGCGCCAGCACCCCTACCGGGGAGGATCAGCCCCAGCATTTT. This gives the protein CASTPTGEDQPQHF.

V usage is TRBV2 and J usage is TRBJ2-7; TRBD1 agrees at 9 bases. Losses at the gene ends were 7 bases for V and 3 bases for J; bases not matched to a gene: 13. The CDR3 has 16 amino acids. Per germline, CDR1 SNHLY and CDR2 FYNNEI. The CDR3 here is CASKGDFGTGFYEQYF. For the CDR3, the DNA is TGTGCCAGCAAGGGGGATTTCGGGACAGGGTTCTACGAGCAGTACTTC.

The genes are TRBV7-9 and TRBJ2-7; 9 nucleotides match TRBD1. The CDR3 is 16 residues long. Germline CDR1 and CDR2: SEHNR and FQNEAQ (reference sequence). V shed 4 bases, J shed 3 bases, and the junction held 10 bases outside the gene matches. The CDR3 sequence: CASSSSGTGPFYEQYF. Here the CDR3 DNA reads TGTGCCAGCAGCTCCAGCGGGACAGGGCCCTTCTACGAGCAGTACTTC. The variable domain in full, with the rest retrieved from reference TRBV7-9 and TRBJ2-7, is DTGVSQNPRHKITKRGQNVTFRCDPISEHNRLYWYRQTLGQGPEFLTYFQNEAQLEKSRLLSDRFSAERPKGSFSTLEIQRTEQGDSAMYLCASSSSGTGPFYEQYFGPGTRLTVT.

The chain couples TRBV7-9 to TRBJ2-1; a possible D gene is TRBD2 (5 bases). Germline V gene data show CDR1 as SEHNR and CDR2 as FQNEAQ (reference sequence). The V and J ends lost 5 bases and 8 bases respectively, with 13 bases between them. This CDR3 is built from 13 residues. CDR3 protein: CASSILAGYEQFF. CDR3 bases: TGTGCCAGCAGCATCCTAGCCGGCTATGAGCAGTTCTTC.

The V call is TRBV11-2, the J call TRBJ2-1; 8 nucleotides match TRBD2. V shed 1 base, J shed 2 bases, and the junction held 1 base outside the gene matches. Germline V gene sequence: CDR1 SGHAT, CDR2 FQNNGV. This CDR3 contains 15 residues. CDR3 nucleotides: TGTGCCAGCAGCTTAGCGGGGGGGACCTACAATGAGCAGTTCTTC. This codes for CASSLAGGTYNEQFF. The full variable domain, completed using reference TRBV11-2 and TRBJ2-1, is EAGVAQSPRYKIIEKRQSVAFWCNPISGHATLYWYQQILGQGPKLLIQFQNNGVVDDSQLPKDRFSAERLKGVDSTLKIQPAKLEDSAVYLCASSLAGGTYNEQFFGPGTRLTVL.